This T cell receptor beta chain was recorded in a study of beta chain features in type 1 diabetes. As every portion of the isolated RNA was reverse transcribed, the sequencing read expressed TCRB transcripts. The table came from immunoSEQ multiplex PCR; TCRdb's copy has only in-frame clones and leaves some out. The data contain around 300,000 clones, approximately 8.1% of them singletons. Only a few counts were recorded for this clone. J was trimmed by 2 bases and V by 4 bases; bases with no gene match: 5. CDR3 length equals 14 residues. Per germline, CDR1 LNHDA and CDR2 SQIVND (reference sequence). Sequenced sample: central memory CD4+ T cells from blood. This sequence was found in a woman aged 18-29 years in good health. The chain joins TRBV19 to TRBJ2-7, with TRBD1 matching 7 bases. In DNA form, the CDR3 reads TGTGCCAGTAGTAAATGGGACAGCCCCTACGAGCAGTACTTC. This codes for CASSKWDSPYEQYF.